This record concerns one T cell receptor beta chain sequence. Antigen specificity is unknown. One entry per CDR3 protein, called by TCRdb with MiXCR from the reads. The sample yields 150,000 or so distinct CDR3 sequences, 5.5% to 8% seen once. This specimen belongs to a study of T cell repertoires in cytomegalovirus infection. About the study: Public TCR beta signatures marked donors with CMV infection and the matching HLA. Study outcomes and limitations: Totalled public TCR beta family frequency picked out people who carried CMV plus the relevant HLA. Across the ex vivo response, the dominant clonotypes were HLA-C-restricted CMV-specific TCR beta clonotypes.

The germline V gene encodes CDR1 MRHNA and CDR2 SNTAGT. Trimming shortened V by 4 bases and J by 4 bases, and 13 bases separated the two germline ends. The length of the CDR3 is 14 residues. The TCR comes from a human donor in good health (CMV status not recorded). Some clones in this sample may be carry-over from other donors' samples. The rearrangement joins TRBV6-4 to TRBJ1-2; TRBD1 might be the D (6 bases). The material sequenced was PBMCs. CDR3 sequence reads: CASSADRSSYGYTF. As DNA, the CDR3 is TGTGCCAGCAGTGCCGACAGGTCTAGCTATGGCTACACCTTC.